This T cell receptor beta chain was captured in a study of blood T cell repertoires in COVID-19. V dropped 5 bases and J dropped 2; count of bases not matched to a gene: 3. The CDR3 sequence is 14 residues long. Seattle researchers signed up patients amid active infection and tracked them longitudinally. This clone was found a few times. In the source study's methods: Researchers report that nucleated cell counts were estimated from reference gene primer amplification. Here immunoSEQ multiplex PCR was the method, and the copy in TCRdb shows in-frame clones only, minus some. V, J and clone size are taken as reported in that table, and D and trimming were inferred from the DNA itself. The sample has fewer than 350,000 clones, about 92% seen once.

The sequence was obtained from an older woman with COVID-19, enrolled during active disease. Sequencing used peripheral blood. The genes are TRBV5-3 and TRBJ1-5; 8 bases match TRBD1. TRBV5-3 is marked as an open reading frame, function uncertain. The CDR3 loop reads CARRPGQGNQPQHF. Here the CDR3 DNA reads TGTGCCAGAAGACCGGGACAGGGCAATCAGCCCCAGCATTTT.